These 2 T cell receptor beta chains were sequenced from one sample in a study of T cell responses to AZD1222 COVID-19 vaccine. The table came from immunoSEQ multiplex PCR; TCRdb's copy has only in-frame clones and leaves some out. The sample has 140,000 to 150,000 clones; 91% are singletons. The sequences come from peripheral blood, collected on day 0 of AZD1222 vaccination. The receptors here all came from an adult in good health.

The V gene is TRBV11-2, the J gene TRBJ2-1, with no clear D. Germline V gene data show CDR1 as SGHAT and CDR2 as FQNNGV. The germline V and J ends were trimmed by 4 bases and 0 bases, with 10 bases remaining between them. The CDR3 sequence is 15 residues long. The DNA for the CDR3 is TGTGCCAGCAGCTCAACCTTGAGCTCCTACAATGAGCAGTTCTTC. This translates into CASSSTLSSYNEQFF.

The chain employs TRBV11-2 and TRBJ2-3, with D maybe TRBD1 (5 bases). Trimming stripped 5 bases from V and 5 bases from J, with 20 bases between. From germline, CDR1 is SGHAT and CDR2 FQNNGV. The CDR3 has 16 residues. CDR3 amino acids: CASSEGIRERQDTQYF. The CDR3, as DNA: TGTGCCAGCAGCGAAGGGATCAGGGAAAGGCAAGATACGCAGTATTTT.